Listed below are T cell receptor beta chains from one sample, sequenced in a study of cytomegalovirus exposure and HLA in healthy donors. Some clones are missing from TCRdb's copy, which holds only in-frame ones; the method was immunoSEQ multiplex PCR. The sample has around 180,000 clones, 70% to 80% seen once; the top ten hold roughly 1.5%. The sequenced material came from PBMCs. The source is a woman aged 45-59 years in good health and CMV-seronegative. CDR3s include the opening cysteine and the closing phenylalanine or tryptophan. D genes are given only for firm matches. Expanded clones are given a class, and other clones once, few, many or no size at all.

TRBD1 | TRBJ1-1 | TRBV7-8 | few | CASSPTGGERAFF | TGTGCCAGCAGCCCGACAGGGGGCGAAAGAGCTTTCTTT
NA | TRBJ2-1 | TRBV19 | NA | CASSISAGYNEQFF | TGTGCCAGTAGTATAAGTGCGGGTTACAATGAGCAGTTCTTC
NA | TRBJ2-2 | TRBV11-3 | NA | CASSLYRNTGELFF | TGTGCCAGCAGCCTGTACAGGAACACCGGGGAGCTGTTTTTT
NA | TRBJ1-1 | TRBV10-2 | NA | CASSDKAGNTAEAFF | TGCGCCAGCAGTGATAAGGCAGGGAACACCGCTGAAGCTTTCTTT
NA | TRBJ2-3 | TRBV6-5 | NA | CASSSAYTDTQYF | TGTGCCAGCAGTTCCGCCTACACAGATACGCAGTATTTT
TRBD1 | TRBJ2-5 | TRBV5-1 | NA | CASSFVGVTGQETQYF | TGCGCCAGCAGCTTCGTCGGCGTGACAGGGCAAGAGACCCAGTACTTC
TRBD1 | TRBJ2-7 | TRBV6-5 | few | CASSATGMNEQYF | TGTGCCAGCAGCGCGACAGGGATGAACGAGCAGTACTTC
NA | TRBJ2-5 | TRBV7-8 | once | CASSPRETQYF | TGTGCCAGCAGCCCGAGGGAGACCCAGTACTTC
NA | TRBJ1-5 | TRBV27 | NA | CASSPLLGLGNQPQHF | TGTGCCAGCAGTCCGCTTCTTGGGCTTGGCAATCAGCCCCAGCATTTT
NA | TRBJ2-2 | TRBV12-1 | NA | CASGFKGDTGELFF | TGTGCCAGCGGCTTTAAAGGGGACACCGGGGAGCTGTTTTTT
NA | TRBJ1-2 | TRBV6-5 | once | CASSYSLGRDGYTF | TGTGCCAGCAGTTACTCGCTGGGCAGGGATGGCTACACCTTC
TRBD1 | TRBJ2-7 | TRBV4-3 | many | CASSQGHGRGQAEQYF | TGCGCCAGCAGCCAAGGACATGGCAGGGGGCAGGCCGAGCAGTACTTC
TRBD1 | TRBJ1-5 | TRBV29-1 | NA | CSVEDSLWTGGNQPQHF | TGCAGCGTTGAAGATTCTCTCTGGACAGGGGGGAATCAGCCCCAGCATTTT
NA | TRBJ2-3 | TRBV5-1 | NA | CASSFFSSTDTQYF | TGCGCCAGCAGCTTTTTTTCTAGCACAGATACGCAGTATTTT
TRBD1 | TRBJ2-4 | TRBV7-9 | NA | CASSLTGTGLNIQYF | TGTGCCAGCAGCCTTACCGGGACAGGCTTAAACATTCAGTACTTC
TRBD1 | TRBJ1-2 | TRBV6-1 | NA | CASSEGGQGRGYTF | TGTGCCAGCAGTGAAGGGGGACAGGGGAGAGGCTACACCTTC
TRBD2 | TRBJ2-3 | TRBV12-5 | once | CASGLVRTSGSPLGQYF | TGTGCTAGTGGTTTGGTCCGGACTAGCGGGTCACCTCTGGGGCAGTATTTT
TRBD1 | TRBJ1-5 | TRBV2 | NA | CASSIPTGRSNQPQHF | TGTGCCAGCAGTATCCCGACAGGGAGGAGCAATCAGCCCCAGCATTTT
TRBD1 | TRBJ1-2 | TRBV7-9 | NA | CSGDSSVGYTF | TGTTCCGGGGACAGCAGTGTAGGCTACACCTTC
TRBD1 | TRBJ1-2 | TRBV9 | NA | CASSVGEGQGTGYTF | TGTGCCAGCAGCGTAGGGGAGGGACAGGGGACCGGCTACACCTTC
NA | TRBJ2-1 | TRBV5-5 | few | CASSLFEGVYNEQFF | TGTGCCAGCAGCCTATTCGAAGGGGTCTACAATGAGCAGTTCTTC
TRBD1 | TRBJ2-1 | TRBV28 | once | CASSFGTGAYNEQFF | TGTGCCAGCAGTTTCGGGACAGGGGCCTACAATGAGCAGTTCTTC
TRBD1 | TRBJ2-4 | TRBV4-3 | NA | CASSESRQGGRNIQYF | TGCGCCAGCAGCGAATCCAGACAGGGGGGAAGAAACATTCAGTACTTC
NA | TRBJ1-5 | TRBV27 | NA | CASNSRGGNQPQHF | TGTGCCAGCAATTCCAGGGGTGGGAATCAGCCCCAGCATTTT
TRBD2 | TRBJ2-7 | TRBV7-2 | NA | CASSLDQASGTYEQYF | TGTGCCAGCAGCTTGGACCAGGCTAGCGGAACCTACGAGCAGTACTTC
NA | TRBJ1-4 | TRBV6-4 | once | CASRDGGLNEKLFF | TGTGCCAGCAGGGACGGGGGCCTTAATGAAAAACTGTTTTTT